The 13 T cell receptor beta chains in this list originate from one sample, sequenced in a study of blood T cell repertoires in COVID-19. Method: immunoSEQ multiplex PCR; TCRdb's copy keeps in-frame clones and lacks some. The data show more than 20,000 clones, approximately 80% seen once. Sequencing was carried out using peripheral blood. These receptors came from an elderly man with active or convalescent COVID-19.

In this sample, this clone turned up once. The rearrangement uses TRBV4-3 and TRBJ1-1; unclear D gene. Germline loops: CDR1 LGHNA, CDR2 YSLEER. The CDR3 consists of 13 residues. V lost 0 bases, J lost 9 bases, and 11 bases lay in between. The CDR3 protein is CASSQDITMQAFF. Written as DNA, the CDR3 is TGCGCCAGCAGCCAAGATATAACAATGCAAGCTTTCTTT.

V gene TRBV19 combines with J gene TRBJ2-1; no firm D call. The germline CDR1 and CDR2 sequences are LNHDA and SQIVND (reference sequence). V lost 2 bases and J lost 5, with 13 bases in between. CDR3 length equals 15 residues. CDR3 residues: CASSINRLSNNEQFF. Written as DNA, the CDR3 is TGTGCCAGTAGTATAAATCGTCTATCAAACAATGAGCAGTTCTTC.

This clone was seen more than once but under ten times. The V and J genes are TRBV6-5 and TRBJ1-1, with a possible D match to TRBD1 (6 bases). The CDR3 spans 12 residues. V lost 7 bases, J lost 9 bases, and 15 bases lay in between. Per the germline V gene, CDR1 is MNHEY and CDR2 is SVGAGI. CDR3 nucleotide sequence: TGTGCCAGCACTAACCCGACAGGAAAAGCTTTCTTT. It specifies CASTNPTGKAFF.

This clone was counted once. This chain uses TRBV27 with TRBJ2-1, with D perhaps TRBD2 (5 bases). The CDR3 has 16 amino acids. Germline CDR1 and CDR2: MNHEY and SMNVEV (reference sequence). Trimming stripped 2 bases from V and 1 base from J, with 12 bases between. CDR3 amino acids: CASSLDGVVSYNEQFF. CDR3 sequence (DNA): TGTGCCAGCAGTTTAGACGGGGTTGTTTCCTACAATGAGCAGTTCTTC.

This chain joins TRBV6-2 or TRBV6-3 and TRBJ2-3; no definite D call. V was trimmed by 2 bases and J by 9 bases, leaving 18 bases between them. There are 15 residues in the CDR3. From germline, CDR1 is MNHEY and CDR2 SVGEGT. The CDR3 is CASSYGPLLIYTQYF. CDR3 in DNA: TGTGCCAGCAGTTACGGGCCTCTCCTAATATACACGCAGTATTTT.

The chain couples TRBV5-4 to TRBJ2-2, with 7 nucleotides matching TRBD1. Trimming took 3 bases from V and 1 from J; bases not matched to a gene: 6. The germline gives CDR1 SGHNT, CDR2 YYREEE (reference sequence). There are 16 residues in the CDR3. CDR3 sequence (DNA): TGTGCCAGCAGCTCGGGAAGGGGGCTGAACACCGGGGAGCTGTTTTTT. Encoded protein: CASSSGRGLNTGELFF.

The chain recombines TRBV3-1 (or the pseudogene TRBV3-2) with TRBJ2-1, with TRBD2 identical over 11 bases. The CDR3 extends over 16 amino acids. With V trimmed by 3 bases and J by 8 bases, 9 bases remained unmatched. Germline CDR1 and CDR2: LGHDT and YNNKEL (reference sequence). CDR3 sequence: CASSQPGLAVPHEQFF. The CDR3 bases are TGTGCCAGCAGCCAGCCGGGACTAGCGGTACCCCATGAGCAGTTCTTC.

A few counts support this clone. This chain links TRBV5-6 with TRBJ2-2, with TRBD2 matching 7 bases. V shed 2 bases and J 6 bases; nucleotides not matched to a gene: 4. The CDR3 runs 14 residues. The germline gives CDR1 SGHDT, CDR2 YYEEEE. The CDR3 spells CASSFDRGAGELFF. CDR3 in DNA: TGTGCCAGCAGCTTTGACCGGGGGGCCGGGGAGCTGTTTTTT.

The chain joins TRBV19 to TRBJ2-2; 7 bases match TRBD2. CDR1 is LNHDA, CDR2 SQIVND, per germline (reference sequence). CDR3 length: 18 residues. J gave up 6 bases and V 3 bases, and 16 bases lay outside the gene matches. In DNA, the CDR3 is TGTGCCAGTAGTATCTCGGCTAGCGGAGCGGGGCGGGCCGGGGAGCTGTTTTTT. Translating gives CASSISASGAGRAGELFF.

This sequence joins TRBV18 and TRBJ2-5; a possible D gene is TRBD1 (6 bases). This CDR3 is built from 17 residues. The V and J ends lost 1 base and 3 bases respectively, with 18 bases between them. Germline-derived CDR1 and CDR2 are KGHSH and LQKENI. DNA for the CDR3: TGTGCCAGCTCACCACGAAAGAGAAACAGGGTAGAAGAGACCCAGTACTTC. The encoded protein is CASSPRKRNRVEETQYF.

In this sample, this clone turned up a few times. The chain combines TRBV5-3 with TRBJ2-7; 12 bases agree with TRBD2. TRBV5-3 is an ORF for which the function is uncertain. After removal of 4 bases from V and 3 bases from J, the junction contained 8 bases not matched to a gene. CDR3 size: 16 residues. CDR3 amino acids: CARSPGGLAGFYEQYF. The CDR3 coding sequence is TGTGCCAGAAGCCCGGGTGGACTAGCGGGGTTCTACGAGCAGTACTTC.

The J gene is TRBJ1-1, the V gene TRBV14, with D possibly matching TRBD1 (5 bases). Trimming shortened V by 1 base and J by 4 bases, and 10 bases separated the two germline ends. The CDR3 is 14 residues long. The germline V gene has CDR1 SGHDN and CDR2 FVKESK. The CDR3 loop is CASSQAGMSTEAFF. Written as DNA, the CDR3 is TGTGCCAGCAGCCAAGCAGGGATGTCCACTGAAGCTTTCTTT. The variable domain in full, with the rest retrieved from reference TRBV14 and TRBJ1-1, is EAGVTQFPSHSVIEKGQTVTLRCDPISGHDNLYWYRRVMGKEIKFLLHFVKESKQDESGMPNNRFLAERTGGTYSTLKVQPAELEDSGVYFCASSQAGMSTEAFFGQGTRLTVV.

The V gene is TRBV18, the J gene TRBJ2-2; the D is unclear. V was shortened by 0 bases and J by 1 base, with 9 bases between the two germline ends. The CDR3 loop spans 16 amino acids. CDR1 is KGHSH and CDR2 is LQKENI in the germline V gene. CDR3 loop: CASSPPLDLNTGELFF. The CDR3 DNA reads as TGTGCCAGCTCACCACCTTTAGACTTGAACACCGGGGAGCTGTTTTTT.